One T cell receptor beta chain is described in this entry. Antigen: not known. This record comes from a study of T cell responses to AZD1222 COVID-19 vaccine. The protocol was immunoSEQ multiplex PCR, while the TCRdb copy is restricted to in-frame clones and leaves out a portion. Of about 100,000 clones in the sample, about 90% were seen once. Study-level findings and limits: It was only after the peak T cell response that any repertoires were sampled. At baseline, seropositivity was found in only a handful of AZD1222 recipients. Targets within unmutated variant regions were reportedly found for nearly half of spike-specific TCRs.

The trim removed 3 bases at V and 8 bases at J, leaving 3 bases unmatched. CDR1 is SGHTA and CDR2 is FQGNSA in the germline V gene. The CDR3 sequence is 13 residues long. This chain uses TRBV7-2 with TRBJ2-1, with TRBD2 identical over 8 bases. Source: peripheral blood, taken on day 0 of MenACWY control vaccination. The origin of this receptor is an adult in good health. The CDR3 bases are TGTGCCAGCAGCTTTCAGCGGGAGTATGAGCAGTTCTTC. This translates into CASSFQREYEQFF.